This entry lists 23 T cell receptor beta chains sequenced from one sample in a study of PD-1 blockade in classical Hodgkin lymphoma (dated by TCRdb to 2018 to 2021). Interpreted using the paper, the time point label stands for: cycle 4 day 1 (C4D1), after 6 weeks of nivolumab. Relapse after autologous stem cell transplantation had occurred in all trial patients, and cohorts A, B and C were distinguished by prior brentuximab vedotin exposure. A Miltenyi CD4+ T cell isolation kit was used for magnetic negative selection to purify CD4+ T cells from thawed PBMCs. Library preparation was by the immunoSEQ multiplex PCR assay. The source is immuneACCESS, and TCRdb retained only in-frame sequences with V and J called. Part of the clones is not carried over; for the studies checked, unresolved V genes explain less than half of this, and the remainder is unexplained. Counted in this sample were 25,000 to 35,000 clones; around 87% of them appeared once. The ten top clones hold 0.4% to 0.45% of the sample.

The specimen was CD4+ T cells from blood, collected before the fourth cycle of nivolumab. All receptors derive from a human donor with classical Hodgkin lymphoma.

The genes are TRBV5-8 and TRBJ2-7; weak D call: TRBD1 (5 bases). In germline, CDR1 is SGHTS, CDR2 YDEGEE. The V gene lost 4 bases and the J gene lost 2 bases, with 16 bases spanning the gap. The CDR3 is 15 residues long. The CDR3 sequence is CASSREAGIAYEQYF. The CDR3, as DNA: TGTGCCAGCAGCCGCGAAGCAGGGATCGCCTACGAGCAGTACTTC.

The CDR3 loop reads CASDRDRVYNEQFF. As DNA, the CDR3 is TGTGCCAGCGACCGGGACAGGGTCTACAATGAGCAGTTCTTC. This chain joins TRBV6-1 and TRBJ2-1, with 9 bases that match TRBD1. There are 14 residues in the CDR3. Germline V gene sequence: CDR1 MNHNS, CDR2 SASEGT. The trim removed 8 bases at V and 3 bases at J, leaving 5 bases unmatched.

The V call is TRBV7-3, the J call TRBJ2-2, with TRBD2 matching 7 bases. With 1 base clipped from V and 0 bases from J, the junction kept 11 bases outside the gene matches. The CDR3 consists of 19 residues. The V gene's germline CDR1 is SGHTA and CDR2 FQGTGA. The CDR3 reads CASSLIAGLSSANTGELFF. For the CDR3, the DNA is TGTGCCAGCAGCTTAATAGCGGGTCTTTCGTCAGCGAACACCGGGGAGCTGTTTTTT.

The CDR3 here is CASSYIGVQPQHF. CDR3 bases: TGTGCCAGCAGTTATATAGGGGTGCAGCCCCAGCATTTT. The gene calls are TRBV6-6 and TRBJ1-5; D is possibly TRBD1 (5 bases). Between the trimmed V and J ends, which lost 3 bases and 7 bases, there was a span of 10 bases. This CDR3 is built from 13 residues. From germline, CDR1 is MNHNY and CDR2 SVGAGI (reference sequence).

This chain uses TRBV27 with TRBJ2-7, with 11 positions matching TRBD2. The CDR3 is made up of 15 amino acids. Germline CDR1 is MNHEY and CDR2 is SMNVEV (reference sequence). Losses at the gene ends were 2 bases for V and 2 bases for J; bases not matched to a gene: 2. The CDR3 region is CASSLGTSGAYEQYF. In DNA form, the CDR3 reads TGTGCCAGCAGTTTAGGGACTAGCGGAGCCTACGAGCAGTACTTC.

The chain couples TRBV7-9 to TRBJ2-1, with 11 positions matching TRBD2. This CDR3 region has 16 residues. Trimming cost V 7 bases and J 4 bases; bases outside gene matches: 9. Germline V gene lookup returns CDR1 SEHNR and CDR2 FQNEAQ (reference sequence). This CDR3 reads CASIQPRLAGYNEQFF. The DNA for the CDR3 is TGTGCCAGCATACAACCCCGACTAGCGGGGTACAATGAGCAGTTCTTC.

The chain joins TRBV6-6 to TRBJ2-5; 7 nucleotides match TRBD2. Trimming removed 2 bases from V and 1 base from J; junction bases left unmatched: 4. The CDR3 has 15 amino acids. Germline CDR1 is MNHNY and CDR2 is SVGAGI (reference sequence). The CDR3 protein is CASSYLADTQETQYF. As DNA, the CDR3 is TGTGCCAGCAGTTACCTAGCGGACACCCAAGAGACCCAGTACTTC.

The rearrangement links TRBV7-9 to TRBJ2-7, with no clear D. Germline CDR1 is SEHNR and CDR2 is FQNEAQ (reference sequence). There are 13 residues in the CDR3. The V end was cut by 0 bases, the J end by 3 bases, with 6 bases between. CDR3 region: CASSLAISYEQYF. The CDR3 nucleotides read TGTGCCAGCAGCTTAGCGATAAGCTACGAGCAGTACTTC.

The chain links TRBV28 to TRBJ1-5, with a tentative D call TRBD1 (5 bases). The CDR3 sequence is 14 residues long. Looked up from germline, CDR1 is MDHEN and CDR2 is SYDVKM. The V gene lost 3 bases and the J gene lost 7 bases, with 13 bases spanning the gap. The CDR3 here is CASSLGPRSQPQHF. The CDR3 DNA sequence: TGTGCCAGCAGTTTGGGACCACGGAGCCAGCCCCAGCATTTT.

The gene calls are TRBV5-1 and TRBJ2-7; no clear D gene. The germline V gene encodes CDR1 SGHRS and CDR2 YFSETQ. CDR3 length: 12 residues. The V end was cut by 3 bases, the J end by 5 bases, with 9 bases between. The CDR3 nucleotides are TGCGCCAGCAGCTCTGTCTCGGACGAGCAGTACTTC. This sequence encodes CASSSVSDEQYF.

The rearrangement links TRBV6-6 to TRBJ1-2; 8 bases line up with TRBD1. Germline CDR1 and CDR2: MNHNY and SVGAGI (reference sequence). Germline trimming cut 2 bases from V and 6 bases from J; bases unmatched to any gene: 5. This CDR3 spans 14 amino acids. DNA for the CDR3: TGTGCCAGCAGTTACAACAGGGGGGACCATGGCTACACCTTC. Translated: CASSYNRGDHGYTF.

V and J are TRBV28 and TRBJ2-1; 8 bases map to TRBD1. CDR3 size: 12 residues. The V segment lost 6 bases and the J segment 8 bases; nucleotides outside the gene matches: 3. CDR1 and CDR2 (germline): MDHEN, SYDVKM. The CDR3 bases are TGTGCCAGCAGCACGACAGGGGATGAGCAGTTCTTC. Encoded protein: CASSTTGDEQFF. The full variable domain, in which reference TRBV28 and TRBJ2-1 provide the parts outside the CDR3, is DVKVTQSSRYLVKRTGEKVFLECVQDMDHENMFWYRQDPGLGLRLIYFSYDVKMKEKGDIPEGYSVSREKKERFSLILESASTNQTSMYLCASSTTGDEQFFGPGTRLTVL.

The rearrangement links TRBV28 to TRBJ2-5, with a tentative D call TRBD1 (5 bases). Germline values: CDR1 MDHEN, CDR2 SYDVKM. The CDR3 is made up of 16 amino acids. V shed 3 bases and J shed 3 bases, with 17 bases lying between them. In DNA form, the CDR3 reads TGTGCCAGCAGTTTTCAGGGCAGGGTTCCTAAAGAGACCCAGTACTTC. It specifies CASSFQGRVPKETQYF.

This chain connects TRBV19 to TRBJ2-1; 12 bases are a match to TRBD2. CDR1 is LNHDA and CDR2 is SQIVND in the germline V gene (reference sequence). V lost 5 bases, J lost 1 base, and 0 bases stayed unmatched. The CDR3 covers 15 residues. The CDR3 protein is CASSGTSGSYNEQFF. DNA for the CDR3: TGTGCCAGTAGTGGGACTAGCGGGTCCTACAATGAGCAGTTCTTC.

J is TRBJ2-1 and V is TRBV7-9; 7 bases match TRBD1. The CDR3 totals 16 residues. V lost 3 bases and J lost 4; bases outside the gene matches: 9. Germline CDR1 is SEHNR and CDR2 is FQNEAQ (reference sequence). CDR3 region: CASSFYVAGGYNEQFF. DNA for the CDR3: TGTGCCAGCAGCTTCTACGTGGCAGGGGGTTACAATGAGCAGTTCTTC. Full variable domain (outside the CDR3, taken from reference TRBV7-9 and TRBJ2-1): DTGVSQNPRHKITKRGQNVTFRCDPISEHNRLYWYRQTLGQGPEFLTYFQNEAQLEKSRLLSDRFSAERPKGSFSTLEIQRTEQGDSAMYLCASSFYVAGGYNEQFFGPGTRLTVL.

The chain carries TRBV29-1 and TRBJ1-2; no firm D call. The germline V and J ends were trimmed by 1 base and 0 bases, with 12 bases remaining between them. Germline loops: CDR1 SQVTM, CDR2 ANQGSEA. The CDR3 runs 15 residues. In DNA, the CDR3 is TGCAGCGTTGAAGGGGAAGACGGATCTAACTATGGCTACACCTTC. It yields the protein CSVEGEDGSNYGYTF.

The V call is TRBV19, the J call TRBJ2-2, with D tentatively TRBD2 (5 bases). V lost 6 bases and J lost 0, with 17 bases in between. The CDR3 has 17 amino acids. CDR1 is LNHDA and CDR2 is SQIVND in the germline V gene (reference sequence). The CDR3 protein is CASSPLPGFANTGELFF. The CDR3 coding sequence is TGTGCCAGTAGCCCCCTTCCGGGGTTTGCGAACACCGGGGAGCTGTTTTTT.

V and J are TRBV27 and TRBJ2-2; 11 nucleotides line up with TRBD1. Germline CDR1 reads MNHEY; CDR2 reads SMNVEV (reference sequence). This CDR3 contains 18 residues. After removal of 0 bases from V and 4 bases from J, the junction contained 7 bases not matched to a gene. The CDR3 DNA sequence: TGTGCCAGCAGTTTATCGATCTGGGGGACAGGGGGCACCGGGGAGCTGTTTTTT. Protein sequence: CASSLSIWGTGGTGELFF.

The J gene is TRBJ1-1, the V gene TRBV29-1; possible D gene TRBD1, 5 bases. Germline loops: CDR1 SQVTM, CDR2 ANQGSEA. The V gene lost 1 base and the J gene lost 1 base, with 7 bases spanning the gap. The CDR3 totals 13 residues. CDR3 amino acids: CSVEGRANTEAFF. The CDR3 coding sequence is TGCAGCGTTGAAGGCAGGGCGAACACTGAAGCTTTCTTT.

V and J are TRBV5-5 and TRBJ1-1; TRBD1 aligns across 9 bases. The CDR3 sequence is 16 residues long. V lost 0 bases and J lost 5; bases outside the gene matches: 8. The germline V gene encodes CDR1 SGHKS and CDR2 YYEKEE (reference sequence). The CDR3 is CASSLADRGGWTEAFF. Here the CDR3 DNA reads TGTGCCAGCAGCTTGGCGGACAGGGGAGGCTGGACTGAAGCTTTCTTT.

The V call is TRBV7-6, the J call TRBJ1-4; the match to TRBD1 covers 9 bases. This CDR3 is 18 amino acids long. J lost 0 bases, V lost 1 base, and 6 bases had no gene match. Germline lookup yields CDR1 SGHVS and CDR2 FNYEAQ. The CDR3 DNA follows: TGTGCCAGCAGCTTAGGGACAGGGGTGGGTGCAACTAATGAAAAACTGTTTTTT. The encoded protein is CASSLGTGVGATNEKLFF.

The J gene is TRBJ1-1, the V gene TRBV5-1; D not resolved. Deletions cut 0 bases from V and 4 bases from J, with 13 bases between. The CDR3 runs 15 residues. CDR1 is SGHRS and CDR2 is YFSETQ in the germline V gene. DNA for the CDR3: TGCGCCAGCAGCTTGGGGGCCATAAGGCGCACTGAAGCTTTCTTT. Translating it yields CASSLGAIRRTEAFF.

The CDR3 DNA is TGCGCCAGCAGCTTGGAACAGGGGGGCTACAATGAGCAGTTCTTC. Translation gives CASSLEQGGYNEQFF. This sequence joins TRBV5-1 and TRBJ2-1; 8 nucleotides line up with TRBD1. V lost 0 bases, J lost 3 bases, and 2 bases stayed unmatched. Germline V gene data show CDR1 as SGHRS and CDR2 as YFSETQ. CDR3 length: 15 residues.